The 21 T cell receptor beta chains given below trace back to one sample, sequenced in a study of neoadjuvant anti-PD-1 for oral cavity cancer. Sequencing was performed with immunoSEQ multiplex PCR; in TCRdb, only in-frame clones are kept and a portion is missing. The profile shows about 15,000 clones, 55% to 65% of them singletons. The specimen comprised PBMCs, sampled before nivolumab (anti-PD-1) treatment. These receptors originate from a person between 40 and 85 years old with oral cavity squamous cell carcinoma.

This chain connects TRBV19 to TRBJ1-1; D unclear. Deletions cut 3 bases from V and 1 base from J, with 9 bases between. The CDR3 runs to 14 residues. Germline V gene sequence: CDR1 LNHDA, CDR2 SQIVND (reference sequence). The CDR3 DNA reads TGTGCCAGTAGTATCACTCGGGGGAACACTGAAGCTTTCTTT. It translates to CASSITRGNTEAFF.

The rearrangement joins TRBV6-5 to TRBJ1-5; D not resolved. Trimming left V 2 bases short and J 6 bases short, with 8 bases between. Germline CDR1 and CDR2: MNHEY and SVGAGI. The CDR3 extends over 13 amino acids. The CDR3, as DNA: TGTGCCAGCAGTTACGGGCCGGGTCAGCCCCAGCATTTT. This translates into CASSYGPGQPQHF.

V usage is TRBV25-1 and J usage is TRBJ1-3; no clear D gene. The CDR3 contains 13 residues. V dropped 1 base and J dropped 14 bases, with 15 bases sitting between them. Germline V gives CDR1 MGHDK, CDR2 SYGVNS. The CDR3 loop is CASSELGSSYVYF. The CDR3 DNA reads TGTGCCAGCAGTGAATTAGGCAGTTCTTACGTATATTTT.

The genes are TRBV5-4 and TRBJ1-1, with no clear D. V lost 0 bases and J lost 0, with 12 bases in between. The CDR3 contains 16 residues. Germline lookup yields CDR1 SGHNT and CDR2 YYREEE (reference sequence). The CDR3 region is CASSLGIGVMNTEAFF. Here the CDR3 DNA reads TGTGCCAGCAGCTTGGGGATCGGGGTTATGAACACTGAAGCTTTCTTT.

This sequence joins TRBV5-1 and TRBJ1-1; a weak D match, TRBD1 (6 bases). This CDR3 is 11 amino acids long. The germline V and J ends were trimmed by 6 bases and 10 bases, with 13 bases remaining between them. Germline CDR1 and CDR2: SGHRS and YFSETQ. CDR3 protein: CASNSGERAFF. CDR3 bases: TGCGCCAGCAATTCAGGGGAACGAGCTTTCTTT.

This chain joins TRBV4-2 and TRBJ2-3; D possibly matches TRBD1 or TRBD2 (6 bases each). V was cut by 0 bases and J by 1 base, with 11 bases left in between. The CDR3 runs to 16 residues. Germline CDR1 is LGHNA and CDR2 is YNFKEQ. The CDR3 reads CASSQEEGEGTDTQYF. The CDR3 bases are TGTGCCAGCAGCCAAGAAGAGGGGGAGGGCACAGATACGCAGTATTTT.

The chain joins TRBV6-1 to TRBJ2-6; unclear D gene. CDR1 MNHNS and CDR2 SASEGT come from the germline V gene. This CDR3 spans 14 amino acids. The germline V and J ends were trimmed by 7 bases and 0 bases, with 7 bases remaining between them. CDR3 DNA: TGTGCCAGCACTGTTCTCTCTGGGGCCAACGTCCTGACTTTC. Its protein is CASTVLSGANVLTF.

The rearrangement links TRBV30 to TRBJ2-3, with D possibly matching TRBD2 (6 bases). The CDR3 loop spans 15 amino acids. V dropped 2 bases and J dropped 3 bases, with 15 bases sitting between them. Germline CDR1 GTSNPN, CDR2 SVGIG (reference sequence). CDR3: CAWSRGTLETDTQYF. CDR3 in DNA: TGTGCCTGGAGTCGGGGGACCCTCGAGACAGATACGCAGTATTTT.

The CDR3 sequence: CASSLLGQRDIYGYTF. CDR3 DNA sequence: TGTGCCAGCAGCTTACTAGGACAGCGCGACATTTATGGCTACACCTTC. The chain links TRBV7-8 to TRBJ1-2; a possible D gene is TRBD1 (6 bases). Germline CDR1 is SGHVS and CDR2 is FQNEAQ. CDR3 size: 16 residues. V lost 2 bases, J lost 5 bases, and 18 bases lay in between.

This clone was seen a handful of times. This chain joins TRBV19 and TRBJ2-7, with no clear D. Trimming pared 3 bases from V and 3 bases from J, leaving 9 bases between. CDR3 length: 13 amino acids. The germline V gene has CDR1 LNHDA and CDR2 SQIVND (reference sequence). The CDR3 bases are TGTGCCAGTAGTATTACGACAAGCTACGAGCAGTACTTC. This gives the protein CASSITTSYEQYF.

V and J are TRBV6-5 and TRBJ1-2; 9 bases match TRBD1. This CDR3 is 12 amino acids long. V lost 6 bases to trimming and J lost 7 bases; unmatched junction nucleotides: 3. CDR1 and CDR2 from the germline V gene are MNHEY and SVGAGI. CDR3 in amino acids: CASRRDRAGYTF. CDR3 coding DNA: TGTGCCAGCAGACGGGACAGGGCTGGCTACACCTTC.

The chain couples TRBV7-9 to TRBJ1-5; a possible D gene is TRBD1 (5 bases). Germline V gene lookup returns CDR1 SEHNR and CDR2 FQNEAQ (reference sequence). This CDR3 comprises 15 residues. V dropped 5 bases and J dropped 1 base, with 12 bases sitting between them. In nucleotides, the CDR3 is TGTGCCAGCAGCCCTCCCGGGGGGAGCAATCAGCCCCAGCATTTT. Amino acids: CASSPPGGSNQPQHF.

The V and J genes are TRBV19 and TRBJ1-1; D is undetermined. From germline, CDR1 is LNHDA and CDR2 SQIVND (reference sequence). CDR3 length equals 13 residues. The V and J ends lost 6 bases and 4 bases respectively, with 12 bases between them. CDR3 coding DNA: TGTGCCAGTAGACCCTTTGAGGGCACTGAAGCTTTCTTT. Its protein is CASRPFEGTEAFF.

The CDR3 protein is CASSQIPVGWTAPNTGELFF. CDR3 nucleotide sequence: TGTGCCAGCAGCCAAATACCCGTCGGATGGACAGCTCCTAACACCGGGGAGCTGTTTTTT. The chain is built from TRBV7-3 and TRBJ2-2; possible D gene TRBD1, 6 bases. The CDR3 has 20 amino acids. V lost 5 bases to trimming and J lost 2 bases, with 27 bases between them. CDR1 SGHTA and CDR2 FQGTGA come from the germline V gene.

The CDR3 DNA sequence: TGTGCCAGCAGTGAAAGGGCGGCGGGAGGGCCGGATACGCAGTATTTT. Encoded protein: CASSERAAGGPDTQYF. This chain joins TRBV2 and TRBJ2-3; TRBD2 aligns across 9 bases. Per the germline V gene, CDR1 is SNHLY and CDR2 is FYNNEI. The CDR3 covers 16 residues. V lost 2 bases and J lost 6; bases outside the gene matches: 9.

J is TRBJ1-1 and V is TRBV10-2; D is unresolved. The V gene lost 1 base and the J gene lost 5 bases, with 2 bases spanning the gap. CDR1 and CDR2 from the germline V gene are WSHSY and SAAADI. This CDR3 region has 11 residues. The CDR3 DNA reads TGCGCCAGCAGTGAGTGGACTGAAGCTTTCTTT. It translates to CASSEWTEAFF.

The genes are TRBV29-1 and TRBJ2-7; TRBD1 agrees at 11 bases. The J segment lost 4 bases and the V segment lost 7 bases, leaving 6 bases of the junction unmatched. CDR3 length equals 13 residues. Looked up from germline, CDR1 is SQVTM and CDR2 is ANQGSEA. The CDR3 DNA sequence: TGCAGCGCAGTAGGACAGGGGGCTTACGAGCAGTACTTC. It encodes CSAVGQGAYEQYF.

This rearrangement joins TRBV5-1 to TRBJ2-5; D is ambiguous. Trimming cost V 4 bases and J 1 base, with 8 bases left between them. The CDR3 spans 13 residues. From germline, CDR1 is SGHRS and CDR2 YFSETQ. The CDR3 spells CASSPSLQETQYF. For the CDR3, the DNA is TGCGCCAGCAGCCCCAGTCTCCAAGAGACCCAGTACTTC.

This clone was observed a handful of times. This chain connects TRBV19 to TRBJ1-1; tentatively, D is TRBD1 (5 bases). The CDR3 is 14 amino acids. The ends were cut back, 7 bases at V and 0 bases at J, with 12 bases in the middle. Germline V gives CDR1 LNHDA, CDR2 SQIVND (reference sequence). Here the CDR3 reads CASTPGRVNTEAFF. As DNA, the CDR3 is TGTGCCAGTACCCCGGGCAGGGTGAACACTGAAGCTTTCTTT.

V usage is TRBV7-8 and J usage is TRBJ1-1, with no clear D. The length of the CDR3 is 11 residues. Trimming pared 5 bases from V and 3 bases from J, leaving 4 bases between. Germline CDR1 and CDR2: SGHVS and FQNEAQ. The CDR3 loop is CASSLYTEAFF. The CDR3 bases are TGTGCCAGCAGCCTATACACTGAAGCTTTCTTT.

The J gene is TRBJ2-7, the V gene TRBV7-2; D remains ambiguous. The CDR3 runs 13 residues. Trimming removed 5 bases from V and 0 bases from J, with 8 bases in between. The V gene's germline CDR1 is SGHTA and CDR2 FQGNSA. The CDR3 DNA follows: TGTGCCAGCAGCCCGTTTGCCTCCTACGAGCAGTACTTC. Translation gives CASSPFASYEQYF.